This T cell receptor beta chain was sequenced during a study of blood T cell repertoires in COVID-19. On the study more broadly: In each case, the material was cDNA or gDNA derived from T cells, B-cell-depleted T cells, or PBMCs.

Germline-derived CDR1 and CDR2 are MNHEY and SMNVEV (reference sequence). Trimming pared 1 base from V and 2 bases from J, leaving 5 bases between. The CDR3 covers 13 residues. Profiling relied on immunoSEQ multiplex PCR, and the TCRdb table lists in-frame clones only, not all of them. The sample contains roughly 230,000 clones, approximately 85% of which appear only once. This clone has just one count. Recruited during active infection, patients (from Seattle) were subsequently followed longitudinally. Material for sequencing was peripheral blood. The chain has TRBV27 and TRBJ1-1; D may be TRBD1 (5 bases). This TCR derives from a man between 45 and 60 years old with COVID-19, enrolled during active disease. CDR3 loop: CASSLWGNTEAFF. CDR3 DNA: TGTGCCAGCAGTTTATGGGGCAACACTGAAGCTTTCTTT.